Listed below are T cell receptor beta chains from one sample, sequenced in a study of Tregs in tolerant kidney transplant recipients. Here immunoSEQ multiplex PCR was the method, and the copy in TCRdb shows in-frame clones only, minus some. The profile shows 50,000 to 75,000 clones, 70% to 90% of them singletons. Sample: Tregs from blood, taken before the transplant. These receptor sequences come from a human donor who received a combined kidney and bone marrow transplant. The CDR3 runs from the conserved cysteine through the conserved F or W. D genes are given only for firm matches. Some rows mark clone size as missing; the rest say once, few, many or name a class of expanded clone.

clone size: once; J gene: TRBJ2-3; V gene: TRBV11-1; D gene: TRBD2; CDR3 protein: CASSEAGTRRDTQYF; CDR3 DNA: TGTGCCAGCAGCGAAGCCGGGACTAGGCGGGATACGCAGTATTTT
clone size: NA; J gene: TRBJ1-2; V gene: TRBV27; D gene: TRBD1; CDR3 protein: CASSPRDRVYGYTF; CDR3 DNA: TGTGCCAGCAGTCCAAGGGACAGGGTCTATGGCTACACCTTC
clone size: NA; J gene: TRBJ1-5; V gene: TRBV5-1; D gene: NA; CDR3 protein: CASSLDSNQPQHF; CDR3 DNA: TGCGCCAGCAGCTTGGATAGCAATCAGCCCCAGCATTTT
clone size: NA; J gene: TRBJ2-1; V gene: TRBV7-2; D gene: NA; CDR3 protein: CASSLGPGNNNEQFF; CDR3 DNA: TGTGCCAGCAGCTTAGGCCCGGGTAACAACAATGAGCAGTTCTTC
clone size: NA; J gene: TRBJ2-6; V gene: TRBV6-6; D gene: NA; CDR3 protein: CASSYMSGANVLTF; CDR3 DNA: TGTGCCAGCAGTTACATGTCTGGGGCCAACGTCCTGACTTTC
clone size: once; J gene: TRBJ2-1; V gene: TRBV4-2; D gene: NA; CDR3 protein: CASSQDSGNEQFF; CDR3 DNA: TGTGCCAGCAGCCAAGATTCCGGGAATGAGCAGTTCTTC
clone size: once; J gene: TRBJ1-3; V gene: TRBV6-1; D gene: NA; CDR3 protein: CASTPGTSGNTIYF; CDR3 DNA: TGTGCCAGCACCCCCGGGACGTCTGGAAACACCATATATTTT
clone size: NA; J gene: TRBJ2-7; V gene: TRBV27; D gene: NA; CDR3 protein: CASKPWGSYEQYF; CDR3 DNA: TGTGCCAGCAAGCCGTGGGGCAGTTACGAGCAGTACTTC
clone size: NA; J gene: TRBJ2-7; V gene: TRBV28; D gene: TRBD1; CDR3 protein: CASSLGGRGYEQYF; CDR3 DNA: TGTGCCAGCAGTTTAGGGGGCAGGGGGTACGAGCAGTACTTC
clone size: once; J gene: TRBJ1-2; V gene: TRBV5-1; D gene: NA; CDR3 protein: CASTDKAQNYGYTF; CDR3 DNA: TGCGCCAGCACCGACAAGGCTCAGAACTATGGCTACACCTTC
clone size: NA; J gene: TRBJ1-3; V gene: TRBV18; D gene: TRBD1; CDR3 protein: CASSQDRPSSGNTIYF; CDR3 DNA: TGTGCCAGCTCACAGGACAGGCCGAGCTCTGGAAACACCATATATTTT
clone size: NA; J gene: TRBJ2-1; V gene: TRBV5-1; D gene: NA; CDR3 protein: CASSKANEQLF; CDR3 DNA: TGCGCCAGCAGCAAAGCCAATGAGCAGCTCTTC
clone size: NA; J gene: TRBJ1-2; V gene: TRBV7-2; D gene: NA; CDR3 protein: CAISLIGRNYGYTF; CDR3 DNA: TGTGCCATCAGCTTGATCGGGCGAAACTATGGCTACACCTTC
clone size: once; J gene: TRBJ2-7; V gene: TRBV27; D gene: NA; CDR3 protein: CASSTRMGGGDEQYF; CDR3 DNA: TGTGCCAGCAGTACCCGGATGGGGGGCGGGGACGAGCAGTACTTC
clone size: NA; J gene: TRBJ2-3; V gene: TRBV5-1; D gene: TRBD2; CDR3 protein: CASTGPGGPNTQYF; CDR3 DNA: TGCGCCAGCACGGGGCCGGGGGGTCCGAATACGCAGTATTTT
clone size: NA; J gene: TRBJ1-2; V gene: TRBV6-5; D gene: NA; CDR3 protein: CASSYLSGDDGYTF; CDR3 DNA: TGTGCCAGCAGTTACCTGTCGGGGGATGATGGCTACACCTTC
clone size: NA; J gene: TRBJ1-1; V gene: TRBV2; D gene: NA; CDR3 protein: CASSESTLNTEAFF; CDR3 DNA: TGTGCCAGCAGTGAATCTACGTTGAACACTGAAGCTTTCTTT
clone size: NA; J gene: TRBJ2-3; V gene: TRBV19; D gene: TRBD2; CDR3 protein: CASSIRTSGGSTDTQYF; CDR3 DNA: TGTGCCAGTAGTATAAGGACTAGCGGGGGGAGCACAGATACGCAGTATTTT
clone size: NA; J gene: TRBJ2-1; V gene: TRBV4-1; D gene: NA; CDR3 protein: CASSQEAEASSYNEQFF; CDR3 DNA: TGCGCCAGCAGCCAAGAGGCTGAGGCCAGCTCCTACAATGAGCAGTTCTTC
clone size: NA; J gene: TRBJ2-3; V gene: TRBV11-2; D gene: TRBD2; CDR3 protein: CASSLDRTSGRTDTQYF; CDR3 DNA: TGTGCCAGCAGCTTAGATCGTACTAGCGGGCGCACAGATACGCAGTATTTT
clone size: NA; J gene: TRBJ1-1; V gene: TRBV7-2; D gene: NA; CDR3 protein: CASSLAWGQGGTEAFF; CDR3 DNA: TGTGCCAGCAGCTTAGCTTGGGGGCAGGGAGGCACTGAAGCTTTCTTT
clone size: NA; J gene: TRBJ2-7; V gene: TRBV6-1; D gene: NA; CDR3 protein: CASMREVHYEQYF; CDR3 DNA: TGTGCCAGCATGAGAGAGGTACACTACGAGCAGTACTTC
clone size: NA; J gene: TRBJ1-1; V gene: TRBV2; D gene: NA; CDR3 protein: CASSALRQVGGMNTEAFF; CDR3 DNA: TGTGCCAGCAGTGCTCTACGACAGGTTGGGGGCATGAACACTGAAGCTTTCTTT
clone size: NA; J gene: TRBJ1-5; V gene: TRBV2; D gene: NA; CDR3 protein: CASSERWDQPQHF; CDR3 DNA: TGTGCCAGCAGTGAACGGTGGGATCAGCCCCAGCATTTT
clone size: NA; J gene: TRBJ2-1; V gene: TRBV29-1; D gene: TRBD2; CDR3 protein: CSVREAGVVYNEQFF; CDR3 DNA: TGCAGCGTTCGAGAAGCGGGAGTGGTTTACAATGAGCAGTTCTTC
clone size: NA; J gene: TRBJ1-1; V gene: TRBV6-5; D gene: NA; CDR3 protein: CASSRAVETEAFF; CDR3 DNA: TGTGCCAGCAGCCGCGCTGTCGAGACTGAAGCTTTCTTT
clone size: NA; J gene: TRBJ2-7; V gene: TRBV7-2; D gene: TRBD2; CDR3 protein: CASSWQTSGILYF; CDR3 DNA: TGTGCCAGCAGCTGGCAAACTAGCGGGATTTTGTACTTC